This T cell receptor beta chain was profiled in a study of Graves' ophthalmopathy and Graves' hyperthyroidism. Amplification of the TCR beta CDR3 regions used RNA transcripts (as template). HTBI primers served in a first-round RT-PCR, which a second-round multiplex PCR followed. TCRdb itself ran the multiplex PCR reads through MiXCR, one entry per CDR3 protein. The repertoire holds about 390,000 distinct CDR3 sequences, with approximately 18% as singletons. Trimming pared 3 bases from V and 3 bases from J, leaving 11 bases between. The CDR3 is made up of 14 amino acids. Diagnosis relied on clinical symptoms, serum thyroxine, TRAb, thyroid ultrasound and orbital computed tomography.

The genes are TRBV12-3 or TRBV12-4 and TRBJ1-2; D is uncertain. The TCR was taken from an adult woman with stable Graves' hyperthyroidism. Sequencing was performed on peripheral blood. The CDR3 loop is CASSFSGAYYGYTF. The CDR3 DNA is TGTGCCAGCAGTTTTTCAGGCGCATACTATGGCTACACCTTC.